The rows below give T cell receptor beta chains drawn from one sample of a study of beta chain features in type 1 diabetes. Using immunoSEQ multiplex PCR, the repertoire was profiled, and TCRdb retains in-frame clones only, with some absent. The sample consists of 430,000 or so clones, about an eighth of them appearing once. Material: naive CD4+ T cells from blood. All receptors derive from a young woman in good health. Both conserved end residues are part of each CDR3. A D gene is named only where the DNA matches it firmly. Rows give clone size only sometimes, using once, few, many, or a class for an expanded clone.

length	V	size	J	D	DNA	CDR3
14	TRBV5-1	few	TRBJ2-5	-	TGCGCCAGCACCCAAAATGGGCATCAAGAGACCCAGTACTTC	CASTQNGHQETQYF
22	TRBV12-5	-	TRBJ2-1	TRBD2	TGTGCTAGTGGTTTGTTACGCCGCGGACTAGCGGGAGGGCCCTTATCCTACAATGAGCAGTTCTTC	CASGLLRRGLAGGPLSYNEQFF
14	TRBV7-9	-	TRBJ1-5	-	TGTGCCAGCAGCTTTACGGGCAGCAATCAGCCCCAGCATTTT	CASSFTGSNQPQHF
11	TRBV6-5	-	TRBJ1-1	-	TGTGCCAGCAGTTACAGCGCACAGACTTTCTTT	CASSYSAQTFF
15	TRBV18	few	TRBJ2-3	-	TGTGCCAGCTCACCACGGACAGTTTCCACAGATACGCAGTATTTT	CASSPRTVSTDTQYF
14	TRBV9	once	TRBJ1-6	-	TGTGCCAGCAGCCGCGTGGTGCTTAATTCACCCCTCCACTTT	CASSRVVLNSPLHF
14	TRBV29-1	-	TRBJ2-7	TRBD1	TGCAGCGTTCAGGGGGCCATGAGCTCCTACGAGCAGTACTTC	CSVQGAMSSYEQYF
14	TRBV14	-	TRBJ2-1	-	TGTGCCAGCAGCCAAGTGGGCAGCTACAATGAGCAGTTCTTC	CASSQVGSYNEQFF
16	TRBV7-2	few	TRBJ1-6	-	TGTGCCAGCAGCCAACTAGGGGGCTCCTATAATTCACCCCTCCACTTT	CASSQLGGSYNSPLHF
14	TRBV5-1	-	TRBJ2-7	TRBD2	TGCGCCAGCAGCTTGGGAGCGGGGGCCTACGAGCAGTACTTC	CASSLGAGAYEQYF
15	TRBV13	few	TRBJ1-2	TRBD1	TGTGCCAGCAGCCGAACGGGACAGGGGAGGTATGGCTACACCTTC	CASSRTGQGRYGYTF
15	TRBV9	-	TRBJ1-4	-	TGTGCCAGCAGTAACAGGGAAGGGGCTGGGGAAAAACTGTTTTTT	CASSNREGAGEKLFF
14	TRBV7-3	few	TRBJ2-3	-	TGTGCCAGCAGCTTAATCGCCAACACAGATACGCAGTATTTT	CASSLIANTDTQYF
14	TRBV5-4	few	TRBJ1-3	-	TGTGCCAGCAGCTTATCAGGGCCTGGAAACACCATATATTTT	CASSLSGPGNTIYF
15	TRBV6-5	few	TRBJ2-2	-	TGTGCCAGCAGTTATCATCTCGGGAACACCGGGGAGCTGTTTTTT	CASSYHLGNTGELFF
14	TRBV5-1	-	TRBJ2-7	-	TGCGCCAGCAGCTTACCAGGGGGGCCCTACGAGCAGTACTTC	CASSLPGGPYEQYF
14	TRBV30	few	TRBJ2-5	-	TGTGCCTGGAGTGTGGTCCGGGGAGGAGGGACCCAGTACTTC	CAWSVVRGGGTQYF
13	TRBV6-5	-	TRBJ2-5	-	TGTGCCAGCAGTTACCGGGGAAAGGAGACCCAGTACTTC	CASSYRGKETQYF
11	TRBV28	-	TRBJ1-2	-	TGTGCCAGCAGTTACCGGGATGGCTACACCTTC	CASSYRDGYTF
13	TRBV25-1	-	TRBJ2-5	-	TGTGCCAGCAGTGAACACGAGACGGCGACCCAGTACTTC	CASSEHETATQYF